Each of the 11 T cell receptor beta chains below was sequenced from the same sample in a study of T-cell reconstitution after alpha-beta-depleted transplantation in children. Using unique molecular identifiers, the investigators prepared the TCRbeta library. TCRdb reprocessed the PCR reads with MiXCR, giving one entry per CDR3 protein. This table holds around 450,000 distinct CDR3 sequences, over 40% found once. Here the sequenced sample was PBMCs, taken before TCRalphabeta/CD19-depleted stem cell transplant. These receptors all stem from a girl aged 2 to 10 with aplastic anemia, due to receive a stem cell transplant.

Turning to this clonotype: This may come from a read error, since a much larger clone is one base off. This CDR3 is missing its conserved last phenylalanine or tryptophan, likely due to a read error. V and J are TRBV12-3 or TRBV12-4 and TRBJ2-6; D is undetermined. CDR3 length: 15 residues. The germline V and J ends were trimmed by 2 bases and 4 bases, with 9 bases remaining between them. The DNA for the CDR3 is TGTGCCAGCAGTTTAAGCCCAGGCGGGGCCAACGTCCTGACTCTC. Its translation is CASSLSPGGANVLTL.

The rearrangement links TRBV7-2 to TRBJ2-3, with 7 nucleotides matching TRBD2. The CDR3 has 14 residues. V lost 5 bases, J lost 5 bases, and 7 bases stayed unmatched. The V gene's germline CDR1 is SGHTA and CDR2 FQGNSA. The CDR3 DNA follows: TGTGCCAGCAGCCCTGGGGGAGGGATAGATACGCAGTATTTT. Its protein product is CASSPGGGIDTQYF.

This clonotype was seen repeatedly, ten times or more. The V and J genes are TRBV5-6 and TRBJ2-1, with D tentatively TRBD1 (5 bases). The germline CDR1 and CDR2 sequences are SGHDT and YYEEEE. This CDR3 comprises 15 residues. The V end was cut by 6 bases, the J end by 3 bases, with 16 bases between. CDR3 amino acids: CASKKGWAGYNEQFF. CDR3 nucleotide sequence: TGTGCCAGCAAAAAGGGGTGGGCAGGCTACAATGAGCAGTTCTTC.

The chain employs TRBV20-1 and TRBJ2-7; no clear D. The germline gives CDR1 DFQATT, CDR2 SNEGSKA (reference sequence). This CDR3 region has 13 residues. The ends were cut back, 4 bases at V and 0 bases at J, with 10 bases in the middle. In DNA, the CDR3 is TGCAGTGCTATGAGAAGAAACTCCTACGAGCAGTACTTC. It is translated as CSAMRRNSYEQYF.

The chain recombines TRBV25-1 with TRBJ2-3; TRBD1 or TRBD2 may be the D gene (5 bases each). This CDR3 has 13 amino acids. The ends were cut back, 7 bases at V and 4 bases at J, with 12 bases in the middle. The V gene's germline CDR1 is MGHDK and CDR2 SYGVNS. The CDR3 loop is CASNLRGADTQYF. DNA of the CDR3: TGTGCCAGCAACCTCAGAGGGGCAGATACGCAGTATTTT.

This clonotype showed up just a few times. The chain is built from TRBV20-1 and TRBJ2-2, with 7 bases identical to TRBD2. Germline-derived CDR1 and CDR2 are DFQATT and SNEGSKA (reference sequence). The CDR3 is 15 amino acids. The trim removed 3 bases at V and 4 bases at J, leaving 8 bases unmatched. CDR3 in DNA: TGCAGTGCTAGGCCCGAGCGGGACTTCACCGGGGAGCTGTTTTTT. Translated: CSARPERDFTGELFF.

The chain couples TRBV29-1 to TRBJ1-5; weak D call: TRBD1 (5 bases). V lost 5 bases and J lost 2, with 22 bases in between. This CDR3 region has 17 residues. Germline assignment: CDR1 SQVTM and CDR2 ANQGSEA. The CDR3 DNA follows: TGCAGCGTTTTAGCCTTAGGGCAGGGCGACGGCAATCAGCCCCAGCATTTT. It translates to CSVLALGQGDGNQPQHF.

Here the CDR3 DNA reads TGTGCCACCAGTGACCGCGACTGGAGCTCCTACGAGCAGTACTTC. It codes for CATSDRDWSSYEQYF. V gene TRBV24-1 combines with J gene TRBJ2-7; D is undetermined. Trimming removed 4 bases at V and 0 bases at J, with 12 bases between. Per the germline V gene, CDR1 is KGHDR and CDR2 is SFDVKD. The CDR3 covers 15 residues.

This clonotype appeared a few times. The V gene is TRBV4-1, the J gene TRBJ1-2; D is unresolved. Trimming cost V 1 base and J 5 bases, with 11 bases left between them. The CDR3 is 14 amino acids. From germline, CDR1 is MGHRA and CDR2 YSYEKL. Here the CDR3 DNA reads TGCGCCAGCAGCCAAGTAGTAGGGATTTATGGCTACACCTTC. This encodes CASSQVVGIYGYTF.

The chain uses TRBV9 and TRBJ2-1, with D perhaps TRBD1 or TRBD2 (5 bases each). V was shortened by 0 bases and J by 2 bases, with 9 bases between the two germline ends. Germline V CDR1 and CDR2: SGDLS, YYNGEE. This CDR3 comprises 15 residues. In DNA form, the CDR3 reads TGTGCCAGCAGCGTAGCAGGGAGTGCCTACAATGAGCAGTTCTTC. This sequence encodes CASSVAGSAYNEQFF.

The V gene is TRBV12-3 or TRBV12-4, the J gene TRBJ1-5; 8 nucleotides agree with TRBD1. This CDR3 has 16 residues. The junction had 10 bases not matched to a gene; V was cut back by 6 bases and J by 3 bases. The CDR3 loop is CASSQSQGAFNQPQHF. The DNA for the CDR3 is TGTGCCAGCAGCCAAAGCCAGGGGGCCTTCAATCAGCCCCAGCATTTT.